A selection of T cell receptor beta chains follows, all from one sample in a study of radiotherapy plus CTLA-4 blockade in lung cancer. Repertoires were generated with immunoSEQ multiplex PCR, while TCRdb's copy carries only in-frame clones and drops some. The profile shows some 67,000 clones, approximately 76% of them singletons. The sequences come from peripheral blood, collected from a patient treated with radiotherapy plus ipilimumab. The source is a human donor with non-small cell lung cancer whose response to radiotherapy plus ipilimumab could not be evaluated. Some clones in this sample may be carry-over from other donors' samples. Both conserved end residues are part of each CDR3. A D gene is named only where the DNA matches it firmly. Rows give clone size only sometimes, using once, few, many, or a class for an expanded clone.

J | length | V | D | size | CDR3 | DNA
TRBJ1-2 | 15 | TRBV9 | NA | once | CASSVRETFWGGYTF | TGTGCCAGCAGCGTTCGGGAGACTTTTTGGGGGGGCTACACCTTC
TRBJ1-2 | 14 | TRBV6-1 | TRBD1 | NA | CASRGLQGNYGYTF | TGTGCCAGCAGGGGATTACAGGGGAACTATGGCTACACCTTC
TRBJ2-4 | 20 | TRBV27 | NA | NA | CASSFRDPRGTRAAKNIQYF | TGTGCCAGCAGTTTCCGGGACCCAAGGGGGACAAGGGCAGCCAAAAACATTCAGTACTTC
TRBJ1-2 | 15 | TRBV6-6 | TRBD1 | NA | CASSWSPGQAYGYTF | TGTGCCAGCAGTTGGAGCCCGGGACAGGCTTATGGCTACACCTTC
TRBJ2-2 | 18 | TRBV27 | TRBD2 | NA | CASSYHGLAGGVTGELFF | TGTGCCAGCAGTTACCATGGACTAGCGGGGGGAGTCACCGGGGAGCTGTTTTTT
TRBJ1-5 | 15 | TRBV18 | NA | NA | CASSPSAGFDQPQHF | TGTGCCAGCTCACCGAGCGCGGGGTTCGATCAGCCCCAGCATTTT
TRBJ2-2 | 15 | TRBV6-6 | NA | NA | CASSPPGQLTGELFF | TGTGCCAGCAGTCCCCCCGGACAGCTCACCGGGGAGCTGTTTTTT
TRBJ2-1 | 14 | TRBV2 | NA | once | CASMGEGVWNEQFF | TGTGCCAGCATGGGGGAGGGGGTGTGGAATGAGCAGTTCTTC
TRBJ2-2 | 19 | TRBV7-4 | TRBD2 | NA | CASSFLELAGKVNTGELFF | TGTGCCAGCAGCTTCCTGGAGCTAGCGGGGAAGGTGAACACCGGGGAGCTGTTTTTT
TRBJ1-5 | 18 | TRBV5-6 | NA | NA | CASSSLGGRSYSNQPQHF | TGTGCCAGCAGCTCCCTAGGAGGCAGAAGTTATAGCAATCAGCCCCAGCATTTT
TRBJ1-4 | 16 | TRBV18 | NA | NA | CASSPRGGRLNEKLFF | TGTGCCAGCTCACCCCGGGGTGGGAGGCTGAATGAAAAACTGTTTTTT
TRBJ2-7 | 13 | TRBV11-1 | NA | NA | CASSLPLDYEQYF | TGTGCCAGCAGCTTACCACTCGACTACGAGCAGTACTTC
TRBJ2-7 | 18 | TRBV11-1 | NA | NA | CASSFQQPLQGRKWEQYF | TGTGCCAGCAGCTTCCAACAGCCCCTACAGGGAAGGAAATGGGAGCAGTACTTC
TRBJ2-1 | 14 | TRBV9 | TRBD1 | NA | CASSAQGAYNEQFF | TGTGCCAGCAGCGCGCAGGGGGCTTACAATGAGCAGTTCTTC
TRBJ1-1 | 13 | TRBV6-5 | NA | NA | CASRIQRNTEAFF | TGTGCCAGCAGGATACAGAGGAACACTGAAGCTTTCTTT
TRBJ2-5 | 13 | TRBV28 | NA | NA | CASYSAGVETQYF | TGTGCCAGCTACTCGGCAGGGGTAGAGACCCAGTACTTC
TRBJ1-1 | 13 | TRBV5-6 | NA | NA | CASRADRNTEAFF | TGTGCCAGCAGGGCTGACAGGAACACTGAAGCTTTCTTT
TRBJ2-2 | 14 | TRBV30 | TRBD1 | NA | CAWRRGQNTGELFF | TGTGCCTGGAGAAGGGGGCAGAACACCGGGGAGCTGTTTTTT
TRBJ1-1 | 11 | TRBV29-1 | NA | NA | CSVGGDTEAFF | TGCAGCGTTGGAGGAGACACTGAAGCTTTCTTT
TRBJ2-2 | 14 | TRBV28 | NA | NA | CASKVHSNTGELFF | TGTGCCAGCAAAGTTCACTCGAACACCGGGGAGCTGTTTTTT
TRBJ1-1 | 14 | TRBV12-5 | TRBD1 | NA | CASGSQGSSTEAFF | TGTGCTAGTGGTTCACAGGGGTCGAGTACTGAAGCTTTCTTT
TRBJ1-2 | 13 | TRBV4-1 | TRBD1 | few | CASSQVGTGGYTF | TGCGCCAGCAGCCAAGTGGGGACAGGCGGCTACACCTTC
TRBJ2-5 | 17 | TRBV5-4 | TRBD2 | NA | CASSLMGLAGGWETQYF | TGTGCCAGCAGCTTGATGGGACTAGCGGGGGGTTGGGAGACCCAGTACTTC
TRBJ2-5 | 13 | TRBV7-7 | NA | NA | CASSQTGQETQYF | TGTGCTAGCAGCCAGACAGGTCAAGAGACCCAGTACTTC
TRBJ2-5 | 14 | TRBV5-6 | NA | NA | CASSMADGQETQYF | TGTGCCAGCAGCATGGCCGACGGGCAAGAGACCCAGTACTTC
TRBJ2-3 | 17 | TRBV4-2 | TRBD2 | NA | CASSPLDSGGEGDTQYF | TGTGCCAGCAGCCCCCTTGATAGCGGGGGGGAGGGGGATACGCAGTATTTT
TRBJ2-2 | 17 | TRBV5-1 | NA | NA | CASSDLTGQTNTGELFF | TGCGCCAGCAGCGACCTCACGGGACAAACGAACACCGGGGAGCTGTTTTTT
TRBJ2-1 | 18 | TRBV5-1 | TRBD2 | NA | CASSSGPLAGGNYNEQFF | TGCGCCAGCAGCTCCGGCCCTCTAGCGGGGGGAAACTACAATGAGCAGTTCTTC
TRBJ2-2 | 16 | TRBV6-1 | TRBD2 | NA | CASSELGGLATGELFF | TGTGCCAGCAGTGAACTAGGAGGACTAGCCACCGGGGAGCTGTTTTTC
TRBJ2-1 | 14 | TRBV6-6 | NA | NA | CASSHGSSYNEQFF | TGTGCCAGCAGCCACGGTAGCTCCTACAATGAGCAGTTCTTC
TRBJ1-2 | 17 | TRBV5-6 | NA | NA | CASSLDPYEGRNYGYTF | TGTGCCAGCAGCTTGGATCCTTATGAGGGAAGGAACTATGGCTACACCTTC
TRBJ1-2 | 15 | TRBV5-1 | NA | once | CASSLEWGPTYGYTF | TGCGCCAGCAGCTTGGAGTGGGGGCCGACTTATGGCTACACCTTC
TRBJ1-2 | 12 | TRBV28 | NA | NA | CASSEGDYGYTF | TGTGCCAGCAGTGAAGGAGACTATGGCTACACCTTC
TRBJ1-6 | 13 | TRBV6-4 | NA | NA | CASSDRGYSPLHF | TGTGCCAGCAGTGACAGGGGTTATTCACCCCTCCACTTT
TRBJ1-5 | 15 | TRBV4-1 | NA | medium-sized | CASSQIEHSNQPQHF | TGCGCCAGCAGCCAAATTGAGCATAGCAATCAGCCCCAGCATTTT
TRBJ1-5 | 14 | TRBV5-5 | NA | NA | CASSFSGQGQPQHF | TGTGCCAGCAGCTTTTCAGGGCAGGGTCAGCCCCAGCATTTT
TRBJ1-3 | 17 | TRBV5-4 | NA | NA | CASSPGSFGSSGNTIYF | TGTGCCAGCAGCCCCGGGAGTTTTGGGAGCTCTGGAAACACCATATATTTT
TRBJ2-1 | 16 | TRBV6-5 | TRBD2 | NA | CASSYSTSGAPREQFF | TGTGCCAGCAGTTACTCGACTAGCGGGGCGCCCCGTGAGCAGTTCTTC
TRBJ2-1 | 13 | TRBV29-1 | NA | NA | CSGWGGQGNEQFF | TGCAGCGGTTGGGGGGGGCAGGGCAATGAGCAGTTCTTC
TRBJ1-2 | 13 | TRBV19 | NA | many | CASSPDSNYGYTF | TGTGCCAGTAGTCCCGACAGTAACTATGGCTACACCTTC
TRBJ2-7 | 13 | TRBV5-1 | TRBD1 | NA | CASGPGQGYEQYF | TGCGCCAGCGGGCCGGGACAGGGATACGAGCAGTACTTC
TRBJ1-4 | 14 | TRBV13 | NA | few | CASSARGPNEKLFF | TGTGCCAGCAGCGCAAGGGGTCCTAATGAAAAACTGTTTTTT
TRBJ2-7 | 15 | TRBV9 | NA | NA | CASSALPGQIYEQYF | TGTGCCAGCAGCGCGCTCCCCGGACAGATCTACGAGCAGTACTTC
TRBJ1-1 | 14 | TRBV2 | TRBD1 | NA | CASRADRGATEAFF | TGTGCCAGCAGGGCTGACAGGGGTGCCACTGAAGCTTTCTTT
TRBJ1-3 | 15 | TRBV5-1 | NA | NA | CASSSSYVSGNTIYF | TGCGCCAGCAGCAGCTCTTACGTCTCTGGAAACACCATATATTTT
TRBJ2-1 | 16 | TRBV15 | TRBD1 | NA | CATSRGGTGGYNEQFF | TGTGCCACCAGCAGAGGGGGGACAGGGGGCTACAATGAGCAGTTCTTC
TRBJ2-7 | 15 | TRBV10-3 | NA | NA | CAISGVTSSPYEQYF | TGTGCCATCAGTGGGGTGACATCCTCTCCCTACGAGCAGTACTTC
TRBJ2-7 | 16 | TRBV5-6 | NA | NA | CASSFYNPMSSYEQYF | TGTGCCAGCAGCTTTTATAACCCCATGAGCTCCTACGAGCAGTACTTC
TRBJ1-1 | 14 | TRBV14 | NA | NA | CASSQQGSGTEAFF | TGTGCCAGCAGCCAACAGGGTTCCGGCACTGAAGCTTTCTTT
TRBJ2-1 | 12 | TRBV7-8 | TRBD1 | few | CASSLGTGLEFF | TGTGCCAGCAGCTTAGGGACAGGGCTAGAGTTCTTC
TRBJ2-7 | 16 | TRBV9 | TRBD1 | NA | CASSVGGDRGIYEQYF | TGTGCCAGCAGCGTAGGGGGGGACAGGGGGATCTACGAGCAGTACTTC
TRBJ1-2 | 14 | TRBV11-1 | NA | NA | CASSTGPGDYGYTF | TGTGCCAGCAGCACAGGGCCGGGCGACTATGGCTACACCTTC
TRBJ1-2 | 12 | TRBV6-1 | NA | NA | CASREQGYGYTF | TGTGCCAGCAGGGAACAGGGTTATGGCTACACCTTC
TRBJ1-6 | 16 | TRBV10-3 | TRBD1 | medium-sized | CAISDSGTGKGPPLHF | TGTGCCATCAGTGATTCCGGGACAGGGAAGGGTCCACCCCTCCACTTT
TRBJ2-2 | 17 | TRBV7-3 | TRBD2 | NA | CASSSGLAGGPAGELFF | TGTGCCAGCAGCTCCGGACTAGCGGGGGGGCCGGCCGGGGAGCTGTTTTTT
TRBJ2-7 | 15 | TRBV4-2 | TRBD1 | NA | CASSQATGIRNEQYF | TGTGCCAGCAGCCAAGCGACAGGGATAAGGAACGAGCAGTACTTC
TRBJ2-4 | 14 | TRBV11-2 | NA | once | CASSRGAAKNIQYF | TGTGCCAGCAGCCGGGGGGCGGCCAAAAACATTCAGTACTTC
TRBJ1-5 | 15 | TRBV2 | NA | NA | CASSGGREGFQPQHF | TGTGCCAGCAGTGGGGGGAGGGAGGGATTTCAGCCCCAGCATTTT